This passage covers 23 T cell receptor beta chains from one sample sequenced in a study of blood T cell repertoires in COVID-19. The protocol was immunoSEQ multiplex PCR, while the TCRdb copy is restricted to in-frame clones and leaves out a portion. The table lists about 190,000 clones, about 88% of them singletons. The sample was peripheral blood. These receptors all come from a man younger than 40 with acute or convalescent COVID-19.

This sequence joins TRBV3-1 (or the pseudogene TRBV3-2) and TRBJ1-3; 7 bases line up with TRBD1. The germline V gene encodes CDR1 LGHDT and CDR2 YNNKEL (reference sequence). V lost 3 bases and J lost 4; bases outside the gene matches: 6. This CDR3 has 15 residues. DNA for the CDR3: TGTGCCAGCAGCCAGACCGGGACAGCCGGAAACACCATATATTTT. This sequence encodes CASSQTGTAGNTIYF.

The chain carries TRBV5-8 and TRBJ1-1; 9 bases align to TRBD1. The trim removed 4 bases at V and 3 bases at J, leaving 7 bases unmatched. Looked up from germline, CDR1 is SGHTS and CDR2 is YDEGEE. CDR3 length equals 15 residues. DNA of the CDR3: TGTGCCAGCAGCCTATGGGACAGGGAAGACACTGAAGCTTTCTTT. Its protein is CASSLWDREDTEAFF.

The chain carries TRBV4-2 and TRBJ1-6, with 10 bases fitting TRBD1. Germline lookup yields CDR1 LGHNA and CDR2 YNFKEQ. This CDR3 is built from 17 residues. V shed 2 bases and J 6 bases; nucleotides not matched to a gene: 7. The DNA of the CDR3 is TGTGCCAGCAGCCAACCCGGGACAGGGGCTGCTAATTCACCCCTCCACTTT. Its translation is CASSQPGTGAANSPLHF.

The chain employs TRBV7-9 and TRBJ2-3; D gene uncertain. Per the germline V gene, CDR1 is SEHNR and CDR2 is FQNEAQ (reference sequence). This CDR3 is 15 amino acids long. V was trimmed by 1 base and J by 0 bases, leaving 8 bases between them. The CDR3 loop is CASSLDPVSTDTQYF. The CDR3 nucleotides are TGTGCCAGCAGCTTAGATCCGGTAAGCACAGATACGCAGTATTTT.

CDR3 sequence (DNA): TGTGCCAGTAGGTGGACAGGGTCCCTCGAGCAGTACTTC. Its protein product is CASRWTGSLEQYF. The rearrangement links TRBV19 to TRBJ2-7, with TRBD1 identical over 8 bases. Looked up from germline, CDR1 is LNHDA and CDR2 is SQIVND (reference sequence). The junction had 7 bases not matched to a gene; V was cut back by 6 bases and J by 6 bases. The CDR3 is 13 residues long.

The gene calls are TRBV19 and TRBJ1-3, with D tentatively TRBD1 (6 bases). The germline gives CDR1 LNHDA, CDR2 SQIVND (reference sequence). Trimming left V 1 base short and J 7 bases short, with 8 bases between. This CDR3 has 13 residues. The DNA for the CDR3 is TGTGCCAGTAGTATAGCCAGGGGCAACACCATATATTTT. This translates into CASSIARGNTIYF. The full variable domain, with the rest looked up from reference TRBV19 and TRBJ1-3, is DGGITQSPKYLFRKEGQNVTLSCEQNLNHDAMYWYRQDPGQGLRLIYYSQIVNDFQKGDIAEGYSVSREKKESFPLTVTSAQKNPTAFYLCASSIARGNTIYFGEGSWLTVV.

This clone was seen only a few times. The genes are TRBV18 and TRBJ1-3; weak D call: TRBD1 (6 bases). The CDR3 covers 14 residues. The V and J ends lost 8 bases and 0 bases respectively, with 11 bases between them. Germline assignment: CDR1 KGHSH and CDR2 LQKENI. The DNA of the CDR3 is TGTGCCAGCGCCACAGGGCGCTCTGGAAACACCATATATTTT. This codes for CASATGRSGNTIYF.

CDR3 region: CASSKSGESGELFF. DNA for the CDR3: TGTGCCAGCAGCAAATCTGGGGAGAGCGGGGAGCTGTTTTTT. This sequence joins TRBV21-1 and TRBJ2-2; TRBD2 reflects the table's D call only, with no check against the DNA. TRBV21-1 is a recognized pseudogene. CDR3 size: 14 residues.

The V call is TRBV4-1, the J call TRBJ2-1; TRBD1 agrees at 7 bases. Per germline, CDR1 MGHRA and CDR2 YSYEKL. V gave up 4 bases and J gave up 9 bases; unmatched junction bases: 6. The CDR3 spans 13 residues. The CDR3 spells CASSRDSAGEQFF. The CDR3 nucleotides are TGCGCCAGCAGCCGGGACAGCGCGGGTGAGCAGTTCTTC.

This sequence joins TRBV7-3 and TRBJ2-2; 12 bases map to TRBD2. Germline V gene sequence: CDR1 SGHTA, CDR2 FQGTGA. The CDR3 loop spans 19 amino acids. The V and J ends lost 5 bases and 5 bases, in that order; junction bases with no gene match: 15. CDR3 coding DNA: TGTGCCAGCAGCCCTAAACTAGCGGGGGGATTAAGAACGACCGGGGAGCTGTTTTTT. This codes for CASSPKLAGGLRTTGELFF.

In this sample, this clone turned up a few times. The rearrangement joins TRBV6-1 to TRBJ2-3; 9 bases map to TRBD2. V shed 2 bases and J 5 bases; nucleotides not matched to a gene: 8. The CDR3 extends over 16 amino acids. Germline V CDR1 and CDR2: MNHNS, SASEGT. In DNA form, the CDR3 reads TGTGCCAGCAGTGAAACTTGGAGGACTAGCGTAGATACGCAGTATTTT. The encoded protein is CASSETWRTSVDTQYF.

The chain has TRBV6-2 or TRBV6-3 and TRBJ2-6; D call uncertain. Trimming took off 4 bases at V and 0 bases at J, with 10 bases between the two ends. The CDR3 sequence is 16 residues long. Germline V gives CDR1 MNHEY, CDR2 SVGEGT. DNA of the CDR3: TGTGCCAGCAGTTTCTCGGCCCGCTCTGGGGCCAACGTCCTGACTTTC. This translates into CASSFSARSGANVLTF.

The J gene is TRBJ1-2, the V gene TRBV12-5, with TRBD1 as a possible D gene (5 bases). The CDR3 extends over 14 amino acids. Trimming removed 3 bases at V and 4 bases at J, with 12 bases between. The germline gives CDR1 LGHNT, CDR2 FRNRAP. The CDR3 nucleotides are TGTGCTAGTGGTTTTGGGGGGGTAGGCTATGGCTACACCTTC. Its protein is CASGFGGVGYGYTF.

The chain recombines TRBV3-1 (or the pseudogene TRBV3-2) with TRBJ1-1, with TRBD1 as a possible D gene (6 bases). The CDR3 is 14 residues long. The V gene's germline CDR1 is LGHDT and CDR2 YNNKEL (reference sequence). The V end was cut by 1 base, the J end by 7 bases, with 13 bases between. CDR3: CASSQAQGRGEAFF. The CDR3 DNA sequence: TGTGCCAGCAGCCAAGCACAGGGACGTGGTGAAGCTTTCTTT.

This chain connects TRBV7-2 to TRBJ2-5; D is unclear. Trimming shortened V by 2 bases and J by 5 bases, and 6 bases separated the two germline ends. This CDR3 has 12 amino acids. In germline, CDR1 is SGHTA, CDR2 FQGNSA. The CDR3 sequence is CASSLLGETQYF. In DNA, the CDR3 is TGTGCCAGCAGCTTATTGGGCGAGACCCAGTACTTC.

In its sample, this clone was seen once. The chain recombines TRBV12-3 or TRBV12-4 with TRBJ1-1; D is unclear. The CDR3 runs to 12 residues. V was trimmed by 5 bases and J by 4 bases, leaving 8 bases between them. CDR3 DNA sequence: TGTGCCAGCAGTCGCGTCGGCACTGAAGCTTTCTTT. Translation gives CASSRVGTEAFF.

This chain links TRBV2 with TRBJ2-3; weak D call: TRBD2 (7 bases). The germline V and J ends were trimmed by 8 bases and 1 base, with 10 bases remaining between them. CDR3 length: 13 residues. Germline V gene data show CDR1 as SNHLY and CDR2 as FYNNEI. The CDR3 DNA reads as TGTGCCAGCTGGGGGGGCGGCACAGATACGCAGTATTTT. Translation: CASWGGGTDTQYF.

V usage is TRBV5-6 and J usage is TRBJ1-5; no definite D call. Trimming took off 3 bases at V and 10 bases at J, with 17 bases between the two ends. This CDR3 has 14 amino acids. CDR1 SGHDT and CDR2 YYEEEE come from the germline V gene. CDR3 DNA sequence: TGTGCCAGCAGCTCTGGCGCGGCCTTTCGACCCCAGCATTTT. Its translation: CASSSGAAFRPQHF.

This clone occurred a few times. The rearrangement links TRBV28 to TRBJ1-2; D is possibly TRBD1 (6 bases). Germline CDR1 is MDHEN and CDR2 is SYDVKM. The V gene lost 5 bases and the J gene lost 0 bases, with 13 bases spanning the gap. The CDR3 consists of 15 residues. The CDR3 here is CASSITGTTNYGYTF. The CDR3 DNA reads as TGTGCCAGCAGTATAACCGGGACAACTAACTATGGCTACACCTTC.

This clone was counted only a few times. The CDR3 loop reads CASSQSPQGTYNSPLHF. The DNA for the CDR3 is TGCGCCAGCAGCCAATCACCACAGGGTACCTATAATTCACCCCTCCACTTT. The chain has TRBV4-1 and TRBJ1-6; TRBD1 is a possible D gene (6 bases). The ends were cut back, 2 bases at V and 2 bases at J, with 13 bases in the middle. Germline CDR1 and CDR2: MGHRA and YSYEKL. This CDR3 has 17 amino acids.

The chain has TRBV2 and TRBJ1-4, with 12 positions matching TRBD1. Germline V CDR1 and CDR2: SNHLY, FYNNEI. The CDR3 length is 16 residues. The V and J ends lost 5 bases and 7 bases, in that order; junction bases with no gene match: 8. The chain's CDR3 is CASSPGQGAVSEKLFF. DNA of the CDR3: TGTGCCAGCAGTCCGGGACAGGGGGCTGTGAGTGAAAAACTGTTTTTT. The full variable domain, in which reference TRBV2 and TRBJ1-4 provide the parts outside the CDR3, is EPEVTQTPSHQVTQMGQEVILRCVPISNHLYFYWYRQILGQKVEFLVSFYNNEISEKSEIFDDQFSVERPDGSNFTLKIRSTKLEDSAMYFCASSPGQGAVSEKLFFGSGTQLSVL.

The genes are TRBV16 and TRBJ1-1, with 8 bases lining up with TRBD1. The CDR3 length is 16 residues. Germline V CDR1 and CDR2: KGHSY, FQNENV. V shed 3 bases, J shed 1 base, and the junction held 7 bases outside the gene matches. The CDR3 DNA sequence: TGTGCCAGCAGCCACCCCTCCGGGACAGGGAACACTGAAGCTTTCTTT. Translating gives CASSHPSGTGNTEAFF.

V usage is TRBV3-1 (or the pseudogene TRBV3-2) and J usage is TRBJ1-5; D unclear. Germline V gives CDR1 LGHDT, CDR2 YNNKEL (reference sequence). There are 14 residues in the CDR3. V was shortened by 1 base and J by 6 bases, with 10 bases between the two germline ends. CDR3 sequence reads: CASSQVSGVQPQHF. CDR3 DNA sequence: TGTGCCAGCAGCCAAGTATCCGGTGTTCAGCCCCAGCATTTT.